Sequencing of this T cell receptor (beta chain) was carried out in a study of identical twins (dated by TCRdb to 2016 to 2018). In terms of the full investigation: To test whether fetal clonotypes persist, this study deep-sequenced TCR alpha and beta repertoires from monozygotic twins, from unrelated adults of various ages, and from cord blood. To rule out contamination, replicate twin experiments were performed at different times with different library preparation protocols. Results the study describes overall, beyond this receptor: Recombination models systematically underestimated out-of-frame TCR alpha sharing in monozygotic twins but agreed with sharing between unrelated individuals. Compared with coincidental sharing between unrelated individuals, out-of-frame TCR alpha sequences shared between twins had an excess of sequences with low generation probability. Invariant T cells such as MAIT and iNKT could partly confound zero-insertion analyses, although diverse VJ usage argued against such confounding for most clonotypes. Because the same donors could not be followed over many years, conclusions were based on cross-sectional statistical analysis. Abundant cord blood beta clonotypes carried fewer insertions; young adult naive repertoires showed a weaker similar trend, while memory repertoires showed none. A weaker excess of twin sharing was found in beta out-of-frame sequences because the signal-to-noise ratio was lowered by fewer shared sequences.

CDR1 and CDR2 are read off the germline V gene as SGHRS and YFSETQ. After removal of 2 bases from V and 4 bases from J, the junction retains 5 bases not matched to a gene. Counted from cysteine to phenylalanine, this CDR3 has 15 amino acids. Only CDR3 DNA is held: 45 bases, read in frame from base 1. Every donor was a healthy Caucasian. Miltenyi CD45RO+ enrichment and human naive T-cell isolation kits were used to isolate memory (CD45RO+) and naive T cells from PBMC. This clonotype was found many times. Its recognized antigen is unknown. Base qualities are missing; no much larger clone stands one base away. Libraries were made using 5' RACE. TCRdb records Illumina HiSeq 2000 as the sequencer. Template switching added a universal primer binding site, and the final cDNA carried a unique molecular identifier that allowed TCR cDNA molecules to be counted accurately. First-strand cDNA for TCR alpha and beta chains was synthesized from specific primers in the conserved constant-segment region. To control for contamination, each cDNA library was double barcoded with a SMART-Mk sample barcode plus Illumina barcodes. TruSeq adapter sequences along with Illumina sample barcodes were introduced in two successive PCR steps. The TCR alpha and beta cDNA libraries were sequenced on the Illumina HiSeq platform using custom primers. The authors' pipeline ran thus. Unique molecular identifiers were extracted from raw reads with MiGEC, and CDR3 positions were determined with MiXCR. For each individual, recombination models were inferred using an EM algorithm with the repgenHMM and IGoR tools. Shared clonotype analysis was performed with the tcR package in R, normalizing sharing by the product of cloneset sizes. Out-of-frame nonproductive sequences were analyzed to study raw recombination free of thymic and clonal selection effects. TCRdb ran its own pipeline on the public reads, namely fastp trimming at Q25 and MiXCR clone calling, and kept in-frame beta chains. Entries that share a CDR3 protein sequence are merged under the most common genes and DNA. None of the V and J calls come from the authors' own analysis; TCRdb made them. The sample data list under 300,000 distinct CDR3 sequences, and roughly 13% of these were observed just once. The ten largest clones capture around 9% of the sample.

This receptor was identified in a woman under 30 in good health. Specimen: memory (CD45RO+) T cells sorted from blood. The cell subset or site tag for this specimen amounts to: CD45RO+ enriched T cells. Recombination linked TRBV5-1 to TRBJ2-3, and 9 junction bases match TRBD1. The CDR3 amino acid sequence is: CASSFNRGLSDTQYF. The nucleotide sequence is given as TGCGCCAGCAGCTTCAACAGGGGGCTTTCAGATACGCAGTATTTT.